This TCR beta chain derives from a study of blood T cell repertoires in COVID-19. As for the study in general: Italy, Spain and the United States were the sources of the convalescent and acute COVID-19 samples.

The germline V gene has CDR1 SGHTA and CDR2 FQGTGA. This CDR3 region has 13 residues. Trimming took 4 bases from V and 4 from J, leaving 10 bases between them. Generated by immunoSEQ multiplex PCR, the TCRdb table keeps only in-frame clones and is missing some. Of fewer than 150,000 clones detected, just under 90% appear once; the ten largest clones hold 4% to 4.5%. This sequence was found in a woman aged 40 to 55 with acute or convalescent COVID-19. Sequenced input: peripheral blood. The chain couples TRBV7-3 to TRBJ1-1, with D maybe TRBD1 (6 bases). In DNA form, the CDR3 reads TGTGCCAGCAGCTGGAGGGGGGGCACTGAAGCTTTCTTT. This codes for CASSWRGGTEAFF.